The present T cell receptor (beta chain) was sequenced within a study of CD8+ T cells in alopecia areata. Whole-study context: Treated patients received oral tofacitinib, 5 to 10 mg twice daily.

Study-wide results and caveats: Scalp sample sequencing also detects resident alphabeta T cells of normal skin.

Sequencing templates came from extracted RNA that was reverse transcribed into cDNA. Assay: immunoSEQ multiplex PCR; the TCRdb copy retains only in-frame clones and omits some. Among 170,000 or so clones listed, around 50% were seen once. As concerns this clone: Its antigen remains unknown.

Germline CDR1 reads SNHLY; CDR2 reads FYNNEI. The junction had 9 bases not matched to a gene; V was cut back by 4 bases and J by 2 bases. The CDR3 totals 17 residues. The treatment: oral pan-JAK inhibitor, 5-10 mg twice daily. A FACSAria was used to sort CD4+ and CD8+ T cells. These cells came from PBMCs. The sequenced sample was CD8+ T cells sorted from blood, obtained at week 24, from a patient treated with tofacitinib. The source is a human donor with alopecia areata. The chain is built from TRBV2 and TRBJ2-2; 8 nucleotides line up with TRBD1. The chain's CDR3 is CASSAAGQDPNTGELFF. CDR3 in DNA: TGTGCCAGCAGTGCGGCGGGACAGGACCCCAACACCGGGGAGCTGTTTTTT.